This passage covers 12 T cell receptor beta chains from one sample sequenced in a study of regulatory T cells in long-lasting Graves disease. Time point defined: persistent/refractory GD, antithyroid drugs over 5 years with positive TRAb. RNA from PBMCs was the source of the TCR library. The authors built TCR beta libraries using iRepertoire HTBI primers and Arm-PCR of CDR3 regions. MiXCR was run by TCRdb on the multiplex PCR reads, yielding one entry per CDR3 protein. Among a few hundred thousand distinct CDR3 sequences listed, 20% to 25% were seen once. The specimen was peripheral blood mononuclear cells (PBMCs), collected when the disease was refractory, from a patient treated with antithyroid drugs. Every receptor here comes from a female donor with Graves disease.

This clonotype was detected once. A single base separates this from a much larger clone, so it may be a read error. The chain combines TRBV12-3 or TRBV12-4 with TRBJ2-7; tentatively, D is TRBD2 (5 bases). This CDR3 region has 13 residues. The CDR3: CASRLAQTPEQYF. The CDR3 nucleotides are TGTGCCAGCAGGTTAGCGCAGACACCCGAGCAGTACTTC.

This clonotype was observed a handful of times. V is TRBV27 and J is TRBJ2-4; D gene ambiguous. The germline gives CDR1 MNHEY, CDR2 SMNVEV (reference sequence). The CDR3 has 12 amino acids. Between the trimmed V and J ends, which lost 6 bases and 8 bases, there was a span of 11 bases. This CDR3 is CASRSIRDIQYF. The CDR3 nucleotides read TGTGCCAGCAGAAGCATAAGGGACATTCAGTACTTC.

Note on this clonotype: The junction differs from germline at one of its ends, possibly a read error. The chain carries TRBV9 and TRBJ1-4, with a weak D call TRBD1 (6 bases). The CDR3 has 18 residues. Looked up from germline, CDR1 is SGDLS and CDR2 is YYNGEE. Here the CDR3 DNA reads TGTGCCAGCAGCGATTACAGGGCGGAAACCTTGTGGGGTGAAAAACTGTCTTTT. Protein sequence: CASSDYRAETLWGEKLSF.

V gene TRBV29-1 combines with J gene TRBJ1-2, with TRBD1 matching over 8 bases. The CDR3 extends over 13 amino acids. V was pared by 1 base and J by 5 bases, with 3 bases of the junction left unmatched. The germline gives CDR1 SQVTM, CDR2 ANQGSEA. In DNA, the CDR3 is TGCAGCGTTGAAGCAACAGGGGGATATGGCTACACCTTC. It codes for CSVEATGGYGYTF.

On this clonotype itself: A much larger clone differs by one base, so this may be a read error. The chain joins TRBV12-3 or TRBV12-4 to TRBJ1-6; no firm D call. V was pared by 5 bases and J by 7 bases, with 15 bases between. The CDR3 runs 15 residues. The CDR3 DNA follows: TGTGCCAGCAGTGAAGACTCCGTGGGCAATTCACCCCTCCACTTT. Translating gives CASSEDSVGNSPLHF.

The chain recombines TRBV27 with TRBJ1-1; TRBD1 is a possible D gene (5 bases). CDR3 length: 13 amino acids. The V and J ends lost 2 bases and 6 bases respectively, with 10 bases between them. Germline CDR1 MNHEY, CDR2 SMNVEV (reference sequence). The CDR3 nucleotides read TGTGCCAGCAGTTTAGCTGGGGGGGCTGAAGCTTTCTTT. As protein: CASSLAGGAEAFF.

This clonotype has only a few counts. This chain joins TRBV10-3 and TRBJ1-4; D is unclear. V lost 8 bases and J 5 bases, leaving 12 bases between the germline ends. Germline V CDR1 and CDR2: ENHRY, SYGVKD. The CDR3 contains 13 residues. CDR3 amino acids: CAIHSNSNEKLFF. Written as DNA, the CDR3 is TGTGCCATCCACAGCAACTCGAATGAAAAACTGTTTTTT.

The chain employs TRBV7-3 and TRBJ1-1; D unresolved. The length of the CDR3 is 14 residues. Germline lookup yields CDR1 SGHTA and CDR2 FQGTGA. The V gene lost 5 bases and the J gene lost 4 bases, with 14 bases spanning the gap. The DNA for the CDR3 is TGTGCCAGCAGCGCCCTTGGCAAGACCACTGAAGCTTTCTTT. This codes for CASSALGKTTEAFF.

J is TRBJ1-5 and V is TRBV19; D is unresolved. Trimming took off 2 bases at V and 3 bases at J, with 17 bases between the two ends. This CDR3 region has 17 residues. CDR1 and CDR2 (germline): LNHDA, SQIVND (reference sequence). The CDR3 DNA follows: TGTGCCAGTAGTATACAGGCAGGAATGGGTAACAATCAGCCCCAGCATTTT. This gives the protein CASSIQAGMGNNQPQHF.

The sample holds a few counts of this clonotype. The CDR3 loop is CASSPATSSTDTQYF. The CDR3 DNA is TGTGCCAGCAGCCCGGCCACTTCGAGCACAGATACGCAGTATTTT. The chain links TRBV11-2 to TRBJ2-3; D call uncertain. The CDR3 contains 15 residues. Germline V gene data show CDR1 as SGHAT and CDR2 as FQNNGV. The V end was cut by 5 bases, the J end by 0 bases, with 12 bases between.

This clonotype was found many times. The J gene is TRBJ1-1, the V gene TRBV27, with D unresolved. The CDR3 has 13 residues. From germline, CDR1 is MNHEY and CDR2 SMNVEV (reference sequence). V lost 3 bases, J lost 3 bases, and 8 bases lay in between. The chain's CDR3 is CASSLYRDTEAFF. As DNA, the CDR3 is TGTGCCAGCAGTTTGTATCGGGACACTGAAGCTTTCTTT.

In this sample, this clonotype turned up a few times. The chain uses TRBV28 and TRBJ2-7; D not resolved. V gave up 7 bases and J gave up 1 base, with 11 bases separating them. Germline loops: CDR1 MDHEN, CDR2 SYDVKM. The CDR3 extends over 13 amino acids. The CDR3 loop reads CASNRGGSYEQYF. In DNA, the CDR3 is TGTGCCAGCAATCGAGGCGGTTCCTACGAGCAGTACTTC.